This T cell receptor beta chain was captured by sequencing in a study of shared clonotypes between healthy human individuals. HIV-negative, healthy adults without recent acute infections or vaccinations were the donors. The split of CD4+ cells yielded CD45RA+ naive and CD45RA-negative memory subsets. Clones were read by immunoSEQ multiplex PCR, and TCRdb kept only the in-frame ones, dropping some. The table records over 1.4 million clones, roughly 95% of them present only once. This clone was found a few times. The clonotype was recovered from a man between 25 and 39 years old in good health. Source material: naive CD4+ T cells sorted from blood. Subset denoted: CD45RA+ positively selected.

CDR3 sequence: CASSEPTGRPYEQYF. The CDR3 bases are TGTGCCAGCAGCGAGCCGACAGGGCGGCCTTACGAGCAGTACTTC. V gene TRBV25-1 combines with J gene TRBJ2-7, with 7 bases lining up with TRBD1. Germline trimming cut 6 bases from V and 4 bases from J; bases unmatched to any gene: 12. This CDR3 region has 15 residues. The germline CDR1 and CDR2 sequences are MGHDK and SYGVNS.